The 11 T cell receptor beta chains in this list originate from one sample, sequenced in a study of blood T cell repertoires in COVID-19. Here immunoSEQ multiplex PCR was the method, and the copy in TCRdb shows in-frame clones only, minus some. This sample yields a few hundred thousand clones, of which 90% are seen a single time; 2% to 2.5% belongs to the top ten. What was sequenced was peripheral blood. These receptors all stem from a woman aged 55-70 years with COVID-19, enrolled during active disease.

The rearrangement joins TRBV10-3 to TRBJ2-5; TRBD2 matches at 8 bases. With V trimmed by 0 bases and J by 7 bases, 10 bases remained unmatched. The CDR3 is made up of 16 amino acids. Germline V gives CDR1 ENHRY, CDR2 SYGVKD. CDR3 sequence reads: CAISESSQRGLGTQYF. Written as DNA, the CDR3 is TGTGCCATCAGTGAGTCGTCCCAGCGGGGGCTCGGGACCCAGTACTTC.

The chain joins TRBV4-2 to TRBJ2-1; 11 nucleotides align to TRBD2. V lost 1 base, J lost 5 bases, and 4 bases stayed unmatched. Germline assignment: CDR1 LGHNA and CDR2 YNFKEQ. The CDR3 consists of 16 residues. DNA for the CDR3: TGTGCCAGCAGCCAAGTGACTAGCGGGGAGGACAATGAGCAGTTCTTC. Protein product: CASSQVTSGEDNEQFF.

The chain combines TRBV5-1 with TRBJ1-3; 7 nucleotides match TRBD1. This CDR3 is 19 amino acids long. V gave up 4 bases and J gave up 4 bases; unmatched junction bases: 20. Germline lookup yields CDR1 SGHRS and CDR2 YFSETQ. The CDR3 nucleotides are TGCGCCAGCAGCCCCCGGTATACAGGGGAGAAGGACGCGGGAAACACCATATATTTT. Encoded protein: CASSPRYTGEKDAGNTIYF.

The chain joins TRBV5-5 to TRBJ1-1; tentatively, D is TRBD1 (5 bases). Between the trimmed V and J ends, which lost 0 bases and 4 bases, there was a span of 19 bases. The CDR3 spans 17 residues. The germline gives CDR1 SGHKS, CDR2 YYEKEE (reference sequence). The CDR3 loop reads CASSLEAGPGLGTEAFF. CDR3 nucleotide sequence: TGTGCCAGCAGCTTGGAGGCAGGGCCTGGGTTGGGCACTGAAGCTTTCTTT. The complete variable domain, with remaining parts taken from reference TRBV5-5 and TRBJ1-1, reads DAGVTQSPTHLIKTRGQQVTLRCSPISGHKSVSWYQQVLGQGPQFIFQYYEKEERGRGNFPDRFSARQFPNYSSELNVNALLLGDSALYLCASSLEAGPGLGTEAFFGQGTRLTVV.

The chain joins TRBV29-1 to TRBJ2-3, with D unclear. This CDR3 comprises 13 residues. The germline V gene encodes CDR1 SQVTM and CDR2 ANQGSEA. Deletions cut 8 bases from V and 2 bases from J, with 14 bases between. In DNA, the CDR3 is TGCAGCACTGCTGACACCAACACAGATACGCAGTATTTT. This codes for CSTADTNTDTQYF.

This chain connects TRBV6-5 to TRBJ2-7; 7 nucleotides match TRBD2. The CDR3 extends over 15 amino acids. With V trimmed by 6 bases and J by 7 bases, 15 bases remained unmatched. CDR1 and CDR2 from the germline V gene are MNHEY and SVGAGI. The CDR3 reads CASSRGGMPGREQYF. CDR3 coding DNA: TGTGCCAGCAGCCGGGGAGGGATGCCTGGGAGGGAGCAGTACTTC.

This chain uses TRBV2 with TRBJ1-5; no clear D gene. The CDR3 extends over 13 amino acids. The germline V and J ends were trimmed by 6 bases and 1 base, with 7 bases remaining between them. Germline assignment: CDR1 SNHLY and CDR2 FYNNEI. The CDR3 DNA sequence: TGTGCCAGCAGGGAGAACAGCAATCAGCCCCAGCATTTT. Residues: CASRENSNQPQHF.

This chain uses TRBV25-1 with TRBJ1-6; 12 bases fit TRBD1. The CDR3 sequence is 15 residues long. In germline, CDR1 is MGHDK, CDR2 SYGVNS. With 5 bases clipped from V and 11 bases from J, the junction kept 7 bases outside the gene matches. The DNA of the CDR3 is TGTGCCAGCAGTCAGGGACAGGGGGCTTTACCACCCCTCCACTTT. This gives the protein CASSQGQGALPPLHF. Full variable domain (outside the CDR3, taken from reference TRBV25-1 and TRBJ1-6): EADIYQTPRYLVIGTGKKITLECSQTMGHDKMYWYQQDPGMELHLIHYSYGVNSTEKGDLSSESTVSRIRTEHFPLTLESARPSHTSQYLCASSQGQGALPPLHFGNGTRLTVT.

This rearrangement joins TRBV4-3 to TRBJ2-2, with D perhaps TRBD1 (5 bases). Germline V gives CDR1 LGHNA, CDR2 YSLEER. The CDR3 totals 18 residues. V was clipped by 1 base and J by 0 bases, with 15 bases between them. CDR3 in amino acids: CASSQAWGSPPNTGELFF. CDR3 nucleotide sequence: TGCGCCAGCAGCCAAGCCTGGGGCAGCCCACCGAACACCGGGGAGCTGTTTTTT.

The chain couples TRBV3-1 (or the pseudogene TRBV3-2) to TRBJ1-6; perhaps TRBD1 as D (5 bases). Trimming removed 10 bases at V and 0 bases at J, with 13 bases between. Germline V gene sequence: CDR1 LGHDT, CDR2 YNNKEL (reference sequence). The CDR3 sequence is 15 residues long. In DNA form, the CDR3 reads TGTGCCACCAGGGTGGGCCTCTCCTATAATTCACCCCTCCACTTT. This codes for CATRVGLSYNSPLHF.

The chain joins TRBV3-1 (or the pseudogene TRBV3-2) to TRBJ2-3; TRBD2 matches at 11 bases. Germline V gives CDR1 LGHDT, CDR2 YNNKEL (reference sequence). V lost 0 bases and J lost 5; bases outside the gene matches: 4. This CDR3 has 16 residues. The CDR3 coding sequence is TGTGCCAGCAGCCAAGATAGCGGGGGGGCAATAGATACGCAGTATTTT. Encoded protein: CASSQDSGGAIDTQYF.